A selection of T cell receptor beta chains follows, all from one sample in a study of Ad26.COV2.S vaccination and SARS-CoV-2 variants. Profiled with immunoSEQ multiplex PCR; TCRdb holds only in-frame clones, not every one. This table has more than 300,000 clones, approximately 86% appearing once. The specimen was peripheral blood, collected in a trial of Ad26.COV2.S vaccine versus placebo. These receptors were obtained from a person aged 18-60 years who received the Ad26.COV2.S COVID-19 vaccine or a placebo. CDR3s include the opening cysteine and the closing phenylalanine or tryptophan. Each record gives: V gene, CDR3 protein.

v_gene: TRBV18; CDR3aa: CASSPRQQGADEQYF
v_gene: TRBV2; CDR3aa: CASSLVGQGNEKLFF
v_gene: TRBV4-3; CDR3aa: CASGGWYGYTF
v_gene: TRBV4-1; CDR3aa: CASSQGQVKAEAFF
v_gene: TRBV5-1; CDR3aa: CASSSGRGGTQETQYF
v_gene: TRBV27; CDR3aa: CASSLGTAEETQYF
v_gene: TRBV25-1; CDR3aa: CASSEWETQYF
v_gene: TRBV28; CDR3aa: CASSSWTGGSTEAFF
v_gene: TRBV15; CDR3aa: CATSREGQAYEQYF
v_gene: TRBV3-1/TRBV3-2; CDR3aa: CASSLKGPLDEKLFF
v_gene: TRBV24-1; CDR3aa: CATSDQGRTGRDEQYF
v_gene: TRBV11-2; CDR3aa: CASSSDWGLGLTYNEQFF
v_gene: TRBV28; CDR3aa: CASSSGQSFEKLFF
v_gene: TRBV11-1; CDR3aa: CASSLGQGAAYEQYF
v_gene: TRBV9; CDR3aa: CASSVGTGTGTSGANVLTF
v_gene: TRBV10-3; CDR3aa: CAISETVNTEAFF
v_gene: TRBV7-2; CDR3aa: CASTDRGFYEQYF
v_gene: TRBV4-3; CDR3aa: CASSQDLGTPNQPQHF
v_gene: TRBV5-6; CDR3aa: CASSLEEGVSTDTQYF
v_gene: TRBV18; CDR3aa: CASSPPSTAGHEQYF
v_gene: TRBV28; CDR3aa: CASSETGFDEQYF
v_gene: TRBV3-1/TRBV3-2; CDR3aa: CASSHSGGEQFF
v_gene: TRBV6-5; CDR3aa: CASSRDRNTEAFF
v_gene: TRBV28; CDR3aa: CASTVTGTGVYEQYF
v_gene: TRBV28; CDR3aa: CASSTKGTDTQYF
v_gene: TRBV6-2/TRBV6-3; CDR3aa: CASSYHGSGRYEQYF
v_gene: TRBV28; CDR3aa: CASKGGVGYTF
v_gene: TRBV5-4; CDR3aa: CASSSRRQADEQYF
v_gene: TRBV18; CDR3aa: CASSPRVLDEQYF
v_gene: TRBV14; CDR3aa: CASSPRSGGQEKLFF
v_gene: TRBV5-1; CDR3aa: CASSVGLSYEQYF
v_gene: TRBV27; CDR3aa: CASSSAPDQGIGNTEAFF
v_gene: TRBV5-6; CDR3aa: CASSLVGRLTEAFF
v_gene: TRBV5-1; CDR3aa: CASSLDRTRVYEQYF
v_gene: TRBV7-2; CDR3aa: CASSLDRGLHF
v_gene: TRBV30; CDR3aa: CACPPKQGGTAEAFF
v_gene: TRBV11-2; CDR3aa: CASSSDRAYEQYF
v_gene: TRBV19; CDR3aa: CASSRKGDQPQHF
v_gene: TRBV11-2; CDR3aa: CASSFSPPRGNTEAFF
v_gene: TRBV14; CDR3aa: CASSRDRPLEQYF
v_gene: TRBV27; CDR3aa: CASRILSGHPSSGANVLTF
v_gene: TRBV7-2; CDR3aa: CASSHQVDSYNEQFF
v_gene: TRBV4-2; CDR3aa: CASSQDRYRTYEQYF
v_gene: TRBV18; CDR3aa: CASSPDRSTEAFF
v_gene: TRBV19; CDR3aa: CASSPGGMGQETQYF
v_gene: TRBV2; CDR3aa: CASSTSGVYNEQFF